These 24 T cell receptor beta chains were sequenced from one sample in a study of T cell responses to AZD1222 COVID-19 vaccine. Assay: immunoSEQ multiplex PCR; the TCRdb copy retains only in-frame clones and omits some. The top ten hold roughly 7.8% of the sample, which has 100,000 to 120,000 clones, around 90% seen once. The material sequenced was peripheral blood, taken on day 0 of AZD1222 vaccination. All receptors come from an adult in good health.

This chain uses TRBV6-6 with TRBJ2-7; TRBD2 aligns across 12 bases. The length of the CDR3 is 16 residues. In germline, CDR1 is MNHNY, CDR2 SVGAGI (reference sequence). Losses at the gene ends were 6 bases for V and 2 bases for J; bases not matched to a gene: 8. The DNA for the CDR3 is TGTGCCAGCAGGAGGACTAGCGGGGTTCCAACCTACGAGCAGTACTTC. This encodes CASRRTSGVPTYEQYF.

V and J are TRBV12-3 or TRBV12-4 and TRBJ1-6; D not certain. V lost 2 bases and J 3 bases, leaving 2 bases between the germline ends. This CDR3 has 13 amino acids. CDR3 loop: CASSLNYNSPLHF. The CDR3 DNA follows: TGTGCCAGCAGTTTAAACTATAATTCACCCCTCCACTTT.

This chain connects TRBV6-5 to TRBJ1-5; tentatively, D is TRBD1 (5 bases). V lost 9 bases to trimming and J lost 2 bases, with 14 bases between them. Germline values: CDR1 MNHEY, CDR2 SVGAGI. The CDR3 contains 14 residues. The CDR3 loop is CASQGVNGNQPQHF. DNA of the CDR3: TGTGCCAGTCAAGGGGTTAACGGCAATCAGCCCCAGCATTTT.

The rearrangement uses TRBV5-1 and TRBJ2-7; D possibly corresponds to TRBD1 (6 bases). V lost 2 bases and J lost 2, with 14 bases in between. CDR3 length: 15 amino acids. Germline loops: CDR1 SGHRS, CDR2 YFSETQ. Here the CDR3 DNA reads TGCGCCAGCAGCTTTGCAGGGGTCGGAACCTACGAGCAGTACTTC. Translated, it gives CASSFAGVGTYEQYF.

V and J are TRBV11-2 and TRBJ1-4, with D hard to call. The CDR3 covers 14 residues. Trimming cost V 1 base and J 7 bases, with 10 bases left between them. Germline loops: CDR1 SGHAT, CDR2 FQNNGV. CDR3 protein: CASSLGRLSEKLFF. CDR3 DNA sequence: TGTGCCAGCAGCTTAGGTCGACTTAGTGAAAAACTGTTTTTT.

This clone was recorded a few times. The chain is built from TRBV30 and TRBJ1-6; D remains unclear. V lost 3 bases and J 4 bases, leaving 10 bases between the germline ends. The CDR3 spans 14 residues. Germline CDR1 GTSNPN, CDR2 SVGIG (reference sequence). The CDR3 reads CAWRAWAYNSPLHF. DNA of the CDR3: TGTGCCTGGAGGGCTTGGGCGTATAATTCACCCCTCCACTTT.

V gene TRBV5-8 combines with J gene TRBJ1-5, with D unclear. In germline, CDR1 is SGHTS, CDR2 YDEGEE. V lost 4 bases and J lost 4, with 6 bases in between. The CDR3 spans 12 residues. The CDR3 DNA is TGTGCCAGCAGCCGCCAAAATCAGCCCCAGCATTTT. This translates into CASSRQNQPQHF.

The rearrangement uses TRBV2 and TRBJ2-7; tentative D call: TRBD2 (5 bases). Trimming pared 4 bases from V and 4 bases from J, leaving 11 bases between. CDR3 length: 13 amino acids. The germline gives CDR1 SNHLY, CDR2 FYNNEI. The CDR3 loop reads CASSVGRTYEQYF. In DNA form, the CDR3 reads TGTGCCAGCAGTGTAGGCAGGACTTACGAGCAGTACTTC. Full variable domain (outside the CDR3, taken from reference TRBV2 and TRBJ2-7): EPEVTQTPSHQVTQMGQEVILRCVPISNHLYFYWYRQILGQKVEFLVSFYNNEISEKSEIFDDQFSVERPDGSNFTLKIRSTKLEDSAMYFCASSVGRTYEQYFGPGTRLTVT.

The chain uses TRBV6-1 and TRBJ2-7; D might be TRBD2 (6 bases). CDR3 size: 12 residues. Germline V lookup: CDR1 MNHNS, CDR2 SASEGT. The V end was cut by 3 bases, the J end by 3 bases, with 6 bases between. The CDR3 spells CASSEGGYEQYF. The CDR3 DNA reads as TGTGCCAGCAGTGAGGGGGGCTACGAGCAGTACTTC.

The V call is TRBV28, the J call TRBJ1-2, with a weak D call TRBD1 (5 bases). V was clipped by 3 bases and J by 4 bases, with 12 bases between them. The CDR3 extends over 14 amino acids. Germline V gene data show CDR1 as MDHEN and CDR2 as SYDVKM. The CDR3 DNA reads as TGTGCCAGCAGTTTCGCGGGGGAGGTCTATGGCTACACCTTC. Translation gives CASSFAGEVYGYTF.

This chain uses TRBV4-1 with TRBJ1-4, with TRBD1 as a possible D gene (5 bases). The V gene's germline CDR1 is MGHRA and CDR2 YSYEKL. CDR3 length: 13 amino acids. V was shortened by 4 bases and J by 7 bases, with 10 bases between the two germline ends. The CDR3 region has the DNA TGCGCCAGCAGCCCCCGGGACGGTGAAAAACTGTTTTTT. Amino acids: CASSPRDGEKLFF.

V usage is TRBV29-1 and J usage is TRBJ1-2; 10 bases align to TRBD1. Germline V gene lookup returns CDR1 SQVTM and CDR2 ANQGSEA. The trim removed 6 bases at V and 6 bases at J, leaving 10 bases unmatched. The CDR3 is 14 amino acids. The CDR3 spells CSVETGQGVHGYTF. The CDR3, as DNA: TGCAGCGTGGAAACCGGACAGGGGGTTCATGGCTACACCTTC.

The V gene is TRBV30, the J gene TRBJ1-3, with D unclear. The germline V and J ends were trimmed by 4 bases and 4 bases, with 11 bases remaining between them. The CDR3 is made up of 13 amino acids. Germline V gives CDR1 GTSNPN, CDR2 SVGIG (reference sequence). The CDR3 nucleotides read TGTGCCTGGAAACCCCTGGACGGAAACACCATATATTTT. This sequence encodes CAWKPLDGNTIYF.

The chain carries TRBV7-2 and TRBJ1-6; D is undetermined. Trimming took off 5 bases at V and 7 bases at J, with 18 bases between the two ends. Germline V CDR1 and CDR2: SGHTA, FQGNSA. The CDR3 is 16 residues long. The CDR3 region is CASSAPELPRNSPLHF. In nucleotides, the CDR3 is TGTGCCAGCAGCGCCCCGGAGCTCCCCCGGAATTCACCCCTCCACTTT.

The chain links TRBV3-1 (or the pseudogene TRBV3-2) to TRBJ1-4; tentatively, D is TRBD1 (5 bases). Germline V lookup: CDR1 LGHDT, CDR2 YNNKEL (reference sequence). The CDR3 consists of 14 residues. The V and J ends lost 4 bases and 4 bases respectively, with 10 bases between them. The CDR3 region has the DNA TGTGCCAGCAGCCGCGGGGGACTTAATGAAAAACTGTTTTTT. Protein product: CASSRGGLNEKLFF.

Only a few counts were recorded for this clone. The chain carries TRBV2 and TRBJ1-2, with D possibly being TRBD1 (6 bases). The CDR3 extends over 11 amino acids. The germline gives CDR1 SNHLY, CDR2 FYNNEI. V gave up 9 bases and J gave up 4 bases, with 9 bases separating them. The CDR3 DNA follows: TGTGCCAGTGGACAGCCCTATGGCTACACCTTC. Encoded protein: CASGQPYGYTF.

The gene calls are TRBV7-2 and TRBJ1-5; possible D gene TRBD1, 6 bases. The V gene's germline CDR1 is SGHTA and CDR2 FQGNSA. V was clipped by 1 base and J by 2 bases, with 9 bases between them. The CDR3 has 15 residues. CDR3 DNA sequence: TGTGCCAGCAGCTTAGTGGGGGCTGGCAATCAGCCCCAGCATTTT. It is translated as CASSLVGAGNQPQHF.

The V call is TRBV5-8, the J call TRBJ1-6, with D uncertain. The germline V gene encodes CDR1 SGHTS and CDR2 YDEGEE. CDR3 length: 13 residues. V was clipped by 1 base and J by 6 bases, with 5 bases between them. CDR3 coding DNA: TGTGCCAGCAGCTTGTCTCTTAATTCACCCCTCCACTTT. This sequence encodes CASSLSLNSPLHF.

V and J are TRBV19 and TRBJ1-5; D uncertain. The ends were cut back, 5 bases at V and 0 bases at J, with 8 bases in the middle. The CDR3 length is 14 residues. The germline V gene encodes CDR1 LNHDA and CDR2 SQIVND (reference sequence). The DNA for the CDR3 is TGTGCCAGTAGTTGGGCAGATAGCAATCAGCCCCAGCATTTT. Its translation is CASSWADSNQPQHF.

The CDR3 DNA reads TGTGCCAGCTCCACCGGGACTAGCGGGGTCAATGAGCAGTTCTTC. It codes for CASSTGTSGVNEQFF. The chain is built from TRBV18 and TRBJ2-1; 13 bases match TRBD2. Per germline, CDR1 KGHSH and CDR2 LQKENI. V shed 6 bases and J 6 bases; nucleotides not matched to a gene: 5. The CDR3 is made up of 15 amino acids.

The chain is built from TRBV5-6 and TRBJ2-7; the D is unclear. CDR3 length: 12 amino acids. The V gene's germline CDR1 is SGHDT and CDR2 YYEEEE. V lost 4 bases to trimming and J lost 7 bases, with 12 bases between them. The CDR3 sequence: CASSPTLGEQYF. CDR3 nucleotides: TGTGCCAGCAGCCCGACGCTAGGGGAGCAGTACTTC.

This chain uses TRBV19 with TRBJ1-5, with D uncertain. There are 15 residues in the CDR3. V lost 5 bases and J lost 0, with 11 bases in between. Looked up from germline, CDR1 is LNHDA and CDR2 is SQIVND (reference sequence). For the CDR3, the DNA is TGTGCCAGTAGTTACAGCGTCTATAGCAATCAGCCCCAGCATTTT. Translating gives CASSYSVYSNQPQHF.

This clone was found a few times. This sequence joins TRBV28 and TRBJ2-7; the match to TRBD1 covers 7 bases. V was pared by 4 bases and J by 2 bases, with 8 bases of the junction left unmatched. CDR3 length: 15 residues. Looked up from germline, CDR1 is MDHEN and CDR2 is SYDVKM. CDR3 in DNA: TGTGCCAGCAGTTCGCACCGACAGGGAGCCTACGAGCAGTACTTC. It is translated as CASSSHRQGAYEQYF.

This sequence joins TRBV5-4 and TRBJ2-7; D unresolved. This CDR3 is 13 amino acids long. Germline loops: CDR1 SGHNT, CDR2 YYREEE (reference sequence). V dropped 0 bases and J dropped 2 bases, with 6 bases sitting between them. Written as DNA, the CDR3 is TGTGCCAGCAGCTTGGTGGGCACCTACGAGCAGTACTTC. As protein: CASSLVGTYEQYF.